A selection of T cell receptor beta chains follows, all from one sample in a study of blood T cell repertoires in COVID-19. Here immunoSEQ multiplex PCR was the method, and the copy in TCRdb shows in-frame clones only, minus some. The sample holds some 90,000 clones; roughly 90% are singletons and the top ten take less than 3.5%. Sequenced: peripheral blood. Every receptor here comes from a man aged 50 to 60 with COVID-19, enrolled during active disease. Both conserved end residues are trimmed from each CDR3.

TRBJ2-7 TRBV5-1 ASSLRSSSSYEQY
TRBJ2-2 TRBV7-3 ASSLTGGTANTGELF
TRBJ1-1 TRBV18 ASLPGGMNTEAF
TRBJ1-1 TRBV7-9 ASSLTRDTEAF
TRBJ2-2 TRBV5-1 ASSLLFRGPANTGELF
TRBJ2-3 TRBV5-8 ASITTGATDTQY
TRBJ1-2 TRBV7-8 ASSSSEVGGPRNGYT
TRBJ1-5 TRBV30 AWGTGDNQPQH
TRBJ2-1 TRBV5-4 ASSREPGTGAYNEQF
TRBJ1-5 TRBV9 ASSEGGISNQPQH
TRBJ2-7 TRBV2 ASSNWDRGRYEQY
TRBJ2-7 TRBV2 ASSDGQGYYEQY
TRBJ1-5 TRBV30 AWSRQGYQPQH
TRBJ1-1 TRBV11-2 ASSKMGPNTEAF
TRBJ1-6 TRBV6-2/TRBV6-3 ASSYSRDRGFEFINSPLH
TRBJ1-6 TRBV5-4 ASSLTGPGSPLH
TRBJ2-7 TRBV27 ASGGRGYEQY
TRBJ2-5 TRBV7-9 ASSPDRGGEETQY
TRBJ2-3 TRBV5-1 ASSLDLGGTDTQY
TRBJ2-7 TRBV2 ASRRGRYEQY
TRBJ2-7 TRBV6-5 ASSYPGRPYEQY
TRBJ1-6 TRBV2 ASSEQGLSSPLH
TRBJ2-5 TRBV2 ASRRQGRETQY
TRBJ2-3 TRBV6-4 ASSGTGGTDTQY
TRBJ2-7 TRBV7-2 ASSPSYEQY
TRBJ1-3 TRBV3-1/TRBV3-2 ASRQGSRDTIY
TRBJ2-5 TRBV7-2 ASSLVLGETQY
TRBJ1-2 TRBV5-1 ASSWGTRANYGYT
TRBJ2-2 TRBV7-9 ASSSMGTGGTGELF
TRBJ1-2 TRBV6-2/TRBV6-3 ASSLGHQYGYT
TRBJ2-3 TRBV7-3 ASSSGSSRATDTQY
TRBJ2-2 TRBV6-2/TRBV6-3 ASSYVRGSGELF
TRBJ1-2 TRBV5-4 ASSYADSPFGGYT
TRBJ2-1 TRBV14 ASSQWFPSRGEQF
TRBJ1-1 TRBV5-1 ASRPQGNTEAF
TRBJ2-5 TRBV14 ASSQKTGQETQY
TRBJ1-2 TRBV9 ASSPDRGGYT
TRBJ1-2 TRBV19 ASSQRGRGTYGYT
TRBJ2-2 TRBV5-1 ASSLEGRRFTSGGASGTGELF
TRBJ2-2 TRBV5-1 ASGEQGARTGELF
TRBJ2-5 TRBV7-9 ASSLAKRFQETQY
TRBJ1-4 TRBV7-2 ASSLAGTGIDKLF
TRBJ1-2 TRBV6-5 ASSYSTGNDGYT
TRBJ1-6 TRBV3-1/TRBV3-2 ASSPYRDHNSPLH
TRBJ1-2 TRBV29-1 SVPAGGEGGYT
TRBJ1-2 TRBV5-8 ASSFRAVGNYGYT
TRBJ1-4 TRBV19 ASSTPGQPKLF
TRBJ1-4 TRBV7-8 ASSLLRGAKLF
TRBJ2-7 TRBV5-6 ASSLRFSDEQY
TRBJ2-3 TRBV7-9 ASSPRQGRTDTQY
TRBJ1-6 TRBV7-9 ASSLGGNHSPLH
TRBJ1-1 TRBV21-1 ASSIQQGARTEAF
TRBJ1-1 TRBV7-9 ASSPLASEAF
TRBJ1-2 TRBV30 AWSVSRTANYGYT
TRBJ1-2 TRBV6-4 ASSDPGNYGYT
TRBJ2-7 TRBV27 ASSLSGHPSYEQY
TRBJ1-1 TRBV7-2 ASSLVSRVNTEAF
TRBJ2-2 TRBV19 ASIFSANTGELF
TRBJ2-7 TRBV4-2 ASSQSGRGAYEQY
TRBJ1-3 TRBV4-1 ASSQAGGYGSGNTIY